Below, one T cell receptor (beta chain) is given with its context. The table came from immunoSEQ multiplex PCR; TCRdb's copy has only in-frame clones and leaves some out. This table has about 98,000 clones, around 82% appearing once. The sample originates from a study of control samples from healthy donors and cancer patients. CDR1 is SGHTA and CDR2 is FQGNSA in the germline V gene. V lost 6 bases and J lost 0, with 9 bases in between. The CDR3 has 13 amino acids. The material sequenced was blood. The TCR comes from a man aged 55 to 69 in good health. The chain uses TRBV7-2 and TRBJ2-7, with a tentative D call TRBD1 (5 bases). For the CDR3, the DNA is TGTGCCAGCAGACGAGACAGCTCCTACGAGCAGTACTTC. Translation gives CASRRDSSYEQYF.